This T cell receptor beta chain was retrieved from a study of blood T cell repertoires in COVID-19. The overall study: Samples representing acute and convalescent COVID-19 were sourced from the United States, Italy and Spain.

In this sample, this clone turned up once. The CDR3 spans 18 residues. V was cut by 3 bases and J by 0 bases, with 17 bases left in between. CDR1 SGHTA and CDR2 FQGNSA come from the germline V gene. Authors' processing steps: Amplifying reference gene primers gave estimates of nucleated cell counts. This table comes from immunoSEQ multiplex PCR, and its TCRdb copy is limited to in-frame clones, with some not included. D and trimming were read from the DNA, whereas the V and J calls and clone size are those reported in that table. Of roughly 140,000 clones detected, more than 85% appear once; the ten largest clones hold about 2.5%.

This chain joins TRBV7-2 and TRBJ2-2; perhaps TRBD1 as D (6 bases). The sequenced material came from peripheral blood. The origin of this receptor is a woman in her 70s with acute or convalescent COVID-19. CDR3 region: CASSLRQGLQSNTGELFF. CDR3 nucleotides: TGTGCCAGCAGCTTGCGCCAGGGGCTCCAATCGAACACCGGGGAGCTGTTTTTT.